This TCR beta chain stems from a study of T cells after yellow fever vaccination. Study outcomes and limitations: Boosting was followed by the reappearance of most primary-vaccination clones (under 97% CD4, about 90% CD8).

On this clonotype: Its antigen is still unknown.

TCRdb itself ran the 5' RACE reads through MiXCR, one entry per CDR3 protein. The repertoire includes roughly 500,000 distinct CDR3 sequences, 19% of them detected once, and around 15% sits in the top ten. Germline loops: CDR1 LNHNV, CDR2 YYDKDF (reference sequence). The CDR3 spans 15 residues. V gave up 3 bases and J gave up 4 bases, with 16 bases separating them. The sequence was obtained from a man younger than 40 who received the YFV17D yellow fever vaccine. The chain joins TRBV15 to TRBJ2-7, with a possible D match to TRBD2 (5 bases). The sequences come from PBMCs, collected 15 days after the yellow fever booster vaccination. The CDR3 sequence: CATSRGWGANYEQYF. Written as DNA, the CDR3 is TGTGCCACCAGCAGGGGTTGGGGAGCAAATTACGAGCAGTACTTC.